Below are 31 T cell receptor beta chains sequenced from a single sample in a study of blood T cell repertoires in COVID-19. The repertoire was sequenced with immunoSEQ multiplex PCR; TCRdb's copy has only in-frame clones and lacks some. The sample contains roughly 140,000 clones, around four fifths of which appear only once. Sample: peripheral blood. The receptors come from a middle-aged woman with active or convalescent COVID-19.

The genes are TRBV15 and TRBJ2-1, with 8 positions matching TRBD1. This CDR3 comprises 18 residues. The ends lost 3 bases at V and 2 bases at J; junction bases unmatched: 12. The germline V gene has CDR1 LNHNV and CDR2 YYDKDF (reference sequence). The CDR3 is CATSSTEDREFTYNEQFF. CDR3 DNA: TGTGCCACCAGCAGTACAGAGGACAGGGAATTTACCTACAATGAGCAGTTCTTC. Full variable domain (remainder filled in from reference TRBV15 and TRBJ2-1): DAMVIQNPRYQVTQFGKPVTLSCSQTLNHNVMYWYQQKSSQAPKLLFHYYDKDFNNEADTPDNFQSRRPNTSFCFLDIRSPGLGDTAMYLCATSSTEDREFTYNEQFFGPGTRLTVL.

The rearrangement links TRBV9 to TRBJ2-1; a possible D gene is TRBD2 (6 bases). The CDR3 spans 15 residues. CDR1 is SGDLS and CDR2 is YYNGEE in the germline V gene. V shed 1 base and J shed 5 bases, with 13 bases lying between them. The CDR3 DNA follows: TGTGCCAGCAGCGTAAATCTAGCGACCAACAATGAGCAGTTCTTC. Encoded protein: CASSVNLATNNEQFF.

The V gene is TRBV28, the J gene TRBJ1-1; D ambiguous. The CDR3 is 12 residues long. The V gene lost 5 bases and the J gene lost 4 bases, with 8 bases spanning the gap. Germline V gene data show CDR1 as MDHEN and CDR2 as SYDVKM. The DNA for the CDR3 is TGTGCCAGCAGTACCTCGGTCACTGAAGCTTTCTTT. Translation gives CASSTSVTEAFF.

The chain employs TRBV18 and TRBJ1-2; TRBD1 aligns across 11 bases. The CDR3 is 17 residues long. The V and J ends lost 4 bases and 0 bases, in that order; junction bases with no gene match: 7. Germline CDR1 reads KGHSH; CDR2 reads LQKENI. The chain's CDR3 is CASSHPGQGGSNYGYTF. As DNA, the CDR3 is TGTGCCAGCTCACATCCGGGACAGGGGGGATCTAACTATGGCTACACCTTC.

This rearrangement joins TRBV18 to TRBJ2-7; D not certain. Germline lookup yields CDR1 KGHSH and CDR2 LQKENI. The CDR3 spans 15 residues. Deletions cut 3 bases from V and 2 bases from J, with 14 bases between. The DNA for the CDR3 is TGTGCCAGCTCACCGGGTCTGCGGCCCACCTACGAGCAGTACTTC. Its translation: CASSPGLRPTYEQYF.

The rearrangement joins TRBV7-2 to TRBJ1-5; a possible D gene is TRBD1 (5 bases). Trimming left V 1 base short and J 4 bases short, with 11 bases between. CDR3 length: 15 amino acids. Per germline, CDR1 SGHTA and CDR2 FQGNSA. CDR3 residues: CASSLVGARNQPQHF. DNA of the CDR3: TGTGCCAGCAGCTTAGTAGGGGCGAGGAATCAGCCCCAGCATTTT.

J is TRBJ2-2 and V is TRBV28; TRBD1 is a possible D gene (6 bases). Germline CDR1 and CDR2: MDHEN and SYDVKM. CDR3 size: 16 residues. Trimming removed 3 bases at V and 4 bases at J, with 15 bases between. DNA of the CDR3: TGTGCCAGCAGTTTCGGATCCTCCAGGGGCACCGGGGAGCTGTTTTTT. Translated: CASSFGSSRGTGELFF.

In nucleotides, the CDR3 is TGTGCCAGTATCGGGAGGGGGCCGGTCACTGAAGCTTTCTTT. Translating it yields CASIGRGPVTEAFF. This chain links TRBV19 with TRBJ1-1, with 7 positions matching TRBD1. CDR3 length: 14 amino acids. V lost 7 bases and J lost 4; bases outside the gene matches: 9. Germline V lookup: CDR1 LNHDA, CDR2 SQIVND (reference sequence).

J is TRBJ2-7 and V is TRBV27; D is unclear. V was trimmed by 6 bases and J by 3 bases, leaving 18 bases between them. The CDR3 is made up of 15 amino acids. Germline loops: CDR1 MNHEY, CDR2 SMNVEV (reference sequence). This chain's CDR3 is CASSPGRQLIYEQYF. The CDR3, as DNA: TGTGCCAGCAGCCCCGGCAGGCAGCTCATCTACGAGCAGTACTTC.

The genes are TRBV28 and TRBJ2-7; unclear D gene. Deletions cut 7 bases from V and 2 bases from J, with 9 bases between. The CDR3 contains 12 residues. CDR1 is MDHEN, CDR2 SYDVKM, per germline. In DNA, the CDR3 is TGTGCCAGCAATCTCCCCCCCTACGAGCAGTACTTC. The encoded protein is CASNLPPYEQYF.

In DNA form, the CDR3 reads TGTGCCAGCAGCTCCCCCGCAGGAGGCCTATTATACTACGAGCAGTACTTC. It specifies CASSSPAGGLLYYEQYF. The chain couples TRBV5-6 to TRBJ2-7, with a possible D match to TRBD2 (5 bases). The V and J ends lost 3 bases and 3 bases respectively, with 22 bases between them. Germline V lookup: CDR1 SGHDT, CDR2 YYEEEE. The CDR3 runs to 17 residues.

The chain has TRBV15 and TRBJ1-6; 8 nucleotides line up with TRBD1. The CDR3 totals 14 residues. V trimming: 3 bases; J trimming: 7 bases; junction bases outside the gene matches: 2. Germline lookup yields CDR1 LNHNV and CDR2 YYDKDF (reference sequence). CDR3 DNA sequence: TGTGCCACCAGCAGGGACAGGGCCAATTCACCCCTCCACTTT. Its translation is CATSRDRANSPLHF.

This chain's CDR3 is CASSPDRLEAFF. Here the CDR3 DNA reads TGTGCCAGCTCACCCGACAGATTAGAAGCTTTCTTT. The rearrangement links TRBV18 to TRBJ1-1, with a weak D call TRBD1 (5 bases). CDR1 and CDR2 from the germline V gene are KGHSH and LQKENI. The V and J ends lost 3 bases and 8 bases respectively, with 10 bases between them. CDR3 length equals 12 residues.

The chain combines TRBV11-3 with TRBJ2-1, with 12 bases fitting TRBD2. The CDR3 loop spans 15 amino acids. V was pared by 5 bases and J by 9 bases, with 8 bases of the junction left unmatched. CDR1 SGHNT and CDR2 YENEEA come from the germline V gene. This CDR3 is CASSLLAGGPAEQFF. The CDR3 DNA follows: TGTGCCAGCAGCCTACTAGCGGGGGGCCCCGCTGAGCAGTTCTTC.

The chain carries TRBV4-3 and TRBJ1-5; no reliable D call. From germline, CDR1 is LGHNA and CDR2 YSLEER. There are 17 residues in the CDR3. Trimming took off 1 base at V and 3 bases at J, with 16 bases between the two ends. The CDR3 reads CASSQALADGFNQPQHF. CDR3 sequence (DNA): TGCGCCAGCAGCCAAGCCTTAGCAGACGGGTTCAATCAGCCCCAGCATTTT.

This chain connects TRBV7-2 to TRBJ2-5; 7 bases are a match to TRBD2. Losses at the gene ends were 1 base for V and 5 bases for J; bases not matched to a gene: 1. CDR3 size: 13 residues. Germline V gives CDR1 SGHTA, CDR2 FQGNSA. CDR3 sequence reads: CASSLGGGETQYF. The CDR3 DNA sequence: TGTGCCAGCAGCTTAGGCGGGGGTGAGACCCAGTACTTC.

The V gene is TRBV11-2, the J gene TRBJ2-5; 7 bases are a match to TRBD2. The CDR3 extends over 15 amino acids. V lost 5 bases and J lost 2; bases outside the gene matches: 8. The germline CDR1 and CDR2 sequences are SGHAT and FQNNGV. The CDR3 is CASSPLRSGQETQYF. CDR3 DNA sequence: TGTGCCAGCAGCCCGCTGCGTAGCGGGCAAGAGACCCAGTACTTC.

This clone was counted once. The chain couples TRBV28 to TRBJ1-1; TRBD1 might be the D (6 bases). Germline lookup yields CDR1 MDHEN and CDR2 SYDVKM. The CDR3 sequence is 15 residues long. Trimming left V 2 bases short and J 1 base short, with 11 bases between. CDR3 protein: CASSLAGAQNTEAFF. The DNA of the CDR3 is TGTGCCAGCAGTTTAGCGGGGGCCCAGAACACTGAAGCTTTCTTT.

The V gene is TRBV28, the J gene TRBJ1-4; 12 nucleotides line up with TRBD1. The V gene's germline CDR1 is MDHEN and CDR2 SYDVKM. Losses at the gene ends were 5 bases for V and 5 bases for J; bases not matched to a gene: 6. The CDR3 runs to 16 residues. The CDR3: CASSPWDRGRNEKLFF. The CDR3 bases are TGTGCCAGCAGTCCCTGGGACAGGGGGCGAAATGAAAAACTGTTTTTT.

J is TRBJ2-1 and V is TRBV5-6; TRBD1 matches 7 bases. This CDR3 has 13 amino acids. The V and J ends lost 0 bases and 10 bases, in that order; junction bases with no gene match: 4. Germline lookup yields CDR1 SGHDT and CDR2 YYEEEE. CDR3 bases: TGTGCCAGCAGCTTGGGACAGGGTTTCGAGCAGTTCTTC. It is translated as CASSLGQGFEQFF.

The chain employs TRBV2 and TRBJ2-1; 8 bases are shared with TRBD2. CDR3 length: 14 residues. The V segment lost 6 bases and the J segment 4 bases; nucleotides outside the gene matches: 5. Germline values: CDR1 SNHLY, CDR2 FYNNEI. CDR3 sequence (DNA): TGTGCCAGCAGCGGGTCTAGCGGGTACAATGAGCAGTTCTTC. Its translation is CASSGSSGYNEQFF.

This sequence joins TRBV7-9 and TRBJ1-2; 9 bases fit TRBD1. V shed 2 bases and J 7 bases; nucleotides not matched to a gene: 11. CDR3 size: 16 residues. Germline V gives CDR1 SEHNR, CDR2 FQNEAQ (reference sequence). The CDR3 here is CASSLPLRTGVGGYTF. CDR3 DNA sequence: TGTGCCAGCAGCTTACCGCTCAGGACAGGGGTTGGTGGCTACACCTTC.

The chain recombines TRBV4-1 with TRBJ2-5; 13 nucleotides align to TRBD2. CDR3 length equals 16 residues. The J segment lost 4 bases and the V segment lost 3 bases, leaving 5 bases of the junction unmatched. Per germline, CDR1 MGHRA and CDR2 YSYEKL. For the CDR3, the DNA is TGCGCCAGCAGCCAGGCCGGGACTAGCGGGGTAGAGACCCAGTACTTC. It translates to CASSQAGTSGVETQYF.

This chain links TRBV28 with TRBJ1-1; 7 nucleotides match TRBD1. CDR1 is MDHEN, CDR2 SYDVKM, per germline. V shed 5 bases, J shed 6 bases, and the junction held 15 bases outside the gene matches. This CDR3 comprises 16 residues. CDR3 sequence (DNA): TGTGCCAGCAGTCGGATACTAGACAGGGTGACGCCTGAAGCTTTCTTT. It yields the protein CASSRILDRVTPEAFF.

In DNA form, the CDR3 reads TGTGCCAGCAGGTGGGCCAACACTGAAGCTTTCTTT. Amino acids: CASRWANTEAFF. The chain has TRBV2 and TRBJ1-1, with unresolved D. V dropped 6 bases and J dropped 2 bases, with 7 bases sitting between them. The CDR3 has 12 amino acids. CDR1 is SNHLY, CDR2 FYNNEI, per germline.

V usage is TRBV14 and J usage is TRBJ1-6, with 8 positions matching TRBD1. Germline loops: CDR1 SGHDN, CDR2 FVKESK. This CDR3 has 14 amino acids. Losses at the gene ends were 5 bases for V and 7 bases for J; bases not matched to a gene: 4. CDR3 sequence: CASSTRTGNSPLHF. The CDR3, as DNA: TGTGCCAGCAGCACCCGGACAGGGAATTCACCCCTCCACTTT.

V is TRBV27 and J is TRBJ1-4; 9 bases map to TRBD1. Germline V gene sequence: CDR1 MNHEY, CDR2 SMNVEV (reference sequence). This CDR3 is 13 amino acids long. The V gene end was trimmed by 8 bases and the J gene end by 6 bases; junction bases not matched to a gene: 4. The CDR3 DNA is TGTGCCAGCTATCGGACAGGGGATGAAAAACTGTTTTTT. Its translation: CASYRTGDEKLFF.

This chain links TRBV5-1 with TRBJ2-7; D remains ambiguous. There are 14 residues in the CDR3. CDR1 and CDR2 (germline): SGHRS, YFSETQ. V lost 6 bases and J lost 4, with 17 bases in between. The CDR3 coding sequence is TGCGCCAGCAAGTATGACGCTGGCGGATACGAGCAGTACTTC. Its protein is CASKYDAGGYEQYF.

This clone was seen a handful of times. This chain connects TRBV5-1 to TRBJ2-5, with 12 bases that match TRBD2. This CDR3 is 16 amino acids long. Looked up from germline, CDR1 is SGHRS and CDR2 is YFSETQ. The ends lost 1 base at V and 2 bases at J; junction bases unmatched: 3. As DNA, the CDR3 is TGCGCCAGCAGCTTGACTAGCGGGGGGACTCAAGAGACCCAGTACTTC. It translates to CASSLTSGGTQETQYF. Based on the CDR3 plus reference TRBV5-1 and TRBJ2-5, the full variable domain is KAGVTQTPRYLIKTRGQQVTLSCSPISGHRSVSWYQQTPGQGLQFLFEYFSETQRNKGNFPGRFSGRQFSNSRSEMNVSTLELGDSALYLCASSLTSGGTQETQYFGPGTRLLVL.

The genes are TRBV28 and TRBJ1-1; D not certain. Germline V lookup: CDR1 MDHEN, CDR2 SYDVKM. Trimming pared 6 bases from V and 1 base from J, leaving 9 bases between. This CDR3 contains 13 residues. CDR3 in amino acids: CASSVRQNTEAFF. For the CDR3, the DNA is TGTGCCAGCAGCGTCAGACAGAACACTGAAGCTTTCTTT. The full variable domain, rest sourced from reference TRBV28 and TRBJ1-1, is DVKVTQSSRYLVKRTGEKVFLECVQDMDHENMFWYRQDPGLGLRLIYFSYDVKMKEKGDIPEGYSVSREKKERFSLILESASTNQTSMYLCASSVRQNTEAFFGQGTRLTVV.

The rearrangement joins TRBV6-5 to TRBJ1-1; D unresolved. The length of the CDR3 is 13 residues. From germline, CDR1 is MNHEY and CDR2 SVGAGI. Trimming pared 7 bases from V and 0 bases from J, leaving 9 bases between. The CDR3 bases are TGTGCCAGCAAGGGAGAGATGAACACTGAAGCTTTCTTT. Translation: CASKGEMNTEAFF.